This T cell receptor beta chain comes out of a study of monozygotic twins with inflammatory bowel disease. General study results and limits: The results supported no single strong signal or clonotype associated with IBD. No repertoire similarity difference was seen between concordant and discordant twins; power was possibly limited. The study found lower TCRbeta diversity (inverse Simpson) in IBD patients than in healthy co-twins.

Donors each contributed one blood sample measuring 2 to 2.5 ml. Details on this clonotype: Antigen unknown.

TCRdb re-analyzed the 5' RACE reads; it lists each CDR3 protein once, without DNA. The repertoire table contains fewer than 450,000 distinct CDR3 sequences. This CDR3 region has 14 residues. Germline V gives CDR1 SGHNT, CDR2 YYREEE (reference sequence). The TCR originated in a human donor with ulcerative colitis or Crohn's disease, or a healthy co-twin of an affected twin (not recorded which). Sequences were obtained from blood. The chain uses TRBV5-4 and TRBJ2-7. The CDR3 loop reads CASSMNKGSNEQYF.